What follows are 14 T cell receptor beta chains derived from one specimen sequenced in a study of blood T cells in healthy people across ages. A sample-barcoded 5' primer and a J-beta primer mix were used in a second PCR of roughly 7 to 11 cycles. Using its own MiXCR run on the 5' RACE reads, TCRdb lists one record per CDR3 protein. This table holds over a million distinct CDR3 sequences, 42% found once. The sample comprised blood. All receptors derive from a woman aged 18-29 years in good health.

This clonotype turned up a few times. This chain links TRBV19 with TRBJ2-3, with a weak D call TRBD2 (5 bases). The V gene's germline CDR1 is LNHDA and CDR2 SQIVND (reference sequence). CDR3 length: 11 amino acids. Trimming left V 3 bases short and J 8 bases short, with 6 bases between. The CDR3 DNA reads as TGTGCCAGTAGTATTCGGGGTACGCAGTATTTT. Residues: CASSIRGTQYF.

The chain links TRBV2 to TRBJ1-2; D is possibly TRBD1 (5 bases). Germline loops: CDR1 SNHLY, CDR2 FYNNEI. This CDR3 is built from 13 residues. V gave up 6 bases and J gave up 2 bases, with 10 bases separating them. In DNA form, the CDR3 reads TGTGCCAGCAGGGCCGACAGAAACTATGGCTACACCTTC. Its translation: CASRADRNYGYTF.

The V and J genes are TRBV21-1 and TRBJ2-7; TRBD2 reflects the table's D call only, with no check against the DNA. TRBV21-1 is tagged as a pseudogene. The CDR3 is 17 residues long. DNA for the CDR3: TGTGCCAGCAGCAAAGCCCGGGGACTAGCGGTCTCCTACGAGCAGTACTTC. Its translation is CASSKARGLAVSYEQYF.

The genes are TRBV6-5 and TRBJ2-3; 14 nucleotides line up with TRBD2. Germline values: CDR1 MNHEY, CDR2 SVGAGI. J gave up 2 bases and V 4 bases, and 5 bases lay outside the gene matches. The CDR3 has 17 residues. For the CDR3, the DNA is TGTGCCAGCAGTTCCCGGACTAGCGGGAGGCCCACAGATACGCAGTATTTT. Translation gives CASSSRTSGRPTDTQYF.

The chain couples TRBV18 to TRBJ1-4; a possible D gene is TRBD1 (5 bases). This CDR3 has 14 residues. CDR1 KGHSH and CDR2 LQKENI come from the germline V gene. The V and J ends lost 3 bases and 8 bases respectively, with 13 bases between them. CDR3 DNA: TGTGCCAGCTCACCGACCAGGGCGGGAGAAAAACTGTTTTTT. Translating it yields CASSPTRAGEKLFF.

The chain couples TRBV5-1 to TRBJ2-1, with 8 positions matching TRBD2. CDR1 and CDR2 (germline): SGHRS, YFSETQ. Trimming at V came to 4 bases and at J to 8 bases, leaving 14 bases not matched to a gene. The CDR3 extends over 16 amino acids. The CDR3 here is CASSMVLAGSRDEQFF. Written as DNA, the CDR3 is TGCGCCAGCAGCATGGTGCTAGCGGGTTCCCGGGATGAGCAGTTCTTC.

The J gene is TRBJ2-1, the V gene TRBV15, with 8 bases aligning to TRBD2. The J segment lost 3 bases and the V segment lost 0 bases, leaving 7 bases of the junction unmatched. From germline, CDR1 is LNHNV and CDR2 YYDKDF (reference sequence). CDR3 size: 17 residues. CDR3 region: CATSREGAGDFYNEQFF. The DNA for the CDR3 is TGTGCCACCAGCAGAGAGGGAGCGGGGGACTTCTACAATGAGCAGTTCTTC.

The J gene is TRBJ2-4, the V gene TRBV21-1; the D call of TRBD2 is as the table states it, not checked on the DNA. TRBV21-1 counts as a pseudogene. The CDR3 length is 16 residues. CDR3 region: CASSWGSSTDVWKQYF. CDR3 coding DNA: TGTGCCAGCAGCTGGGGATCTAGTACTGACGTTTGGAAGCAGTACTTC.

This clonotype was observed a few times. The CDR3: CASGRAGTGEKLFF. The CDR3 DNA sequence: TGTGCCAGCGGACGGGCGGGGACAGGGGAAAAACTGTTTTTT. The V and J genes are TRBV9 and TRBJ1-4; 9 nucleotides align to TRBD1. The CDR3 sequence is 14 residues long. After removal of 7 bases from V and 8 bases from J, the junction contained 9 bases not matched to a gene. Germline-derived CDR1 and CDR2 are SGDLS and YYNGEE.

This clonotype was recorded a few times. The J gene is TRBJ2-7, the V gene TRBV5-5; 11 bases line up with TRBD2. The J segment lost 5 bases and the V segment lost 5 bases, leaving 12 bases of the junction unmatched. The length of the CDR3 is 16 residues. Germline values: CDR1 SGHKS, CDR2 YYEKEE (reference sequence). The CDR3 loop reads CASRDLAGGLGNEQYF. CDR3 in DNA: TGTGCCAGCAGGGATCTAGCGGGAGGCCTCGGGAACGAGCAGTACTTC.

This clonotype was observed many times. The rearrangement links TRBV4-2 to TRBJ1-2; no definite D call. The CDR3 consists of 14 residues. Trimming cost V 0 bases and J 4 bases, with 9 bases left between them. The germline gives CDR1 LGHNA, CDR2 YNFKEQ. In DNA form, the CDR3 reads TGTGCCAGCAGCCAAGATCCCGGGTCCTATGGCTACACCTTC. As protein: CASSQDPGSYGYTF.

This sequence joins TRBV6-5 and TRBJ1-4, with D maybe TRBD1 (5 bases). The CDR3 totals 19 residues. Looked up from germline, CDR1 is MNHEY and CDR2 is SVGAGI. Between the trimmed V and J ends, which lost 3 bases and 0 bases, there was a span of 20 bases. The CDR3 protein is CASSYSYPGTDATNEKLFF. The CDR3 region has the DNA TGTGCCAGCAGTTATTCCTACCCCGGGACGGATGCAACTAATGAAAAACTGTTTTTT.

This clonotype was counted once. V usage is TRBV12-3 or TRBV12-4 and J usage is TRBJ2-3; 8 bases agree with TRBD2. The CDR3 is 14 amino acids. V gave up 9 bases and J gave up 2 bases; unmatched junction bases: 7. CDR3 loop: CARHSGGATDTQYF. The DNA for the CDR3 is TGTGCCAGGCACTCCGGGGGGGCCACAGATACGCAGTATTTT.

The chain couples TRBV27 to TRBJ1-2; D is perhaps TRBD1 (5 bases). Germline-derived CDR1 and CDR2 are MNHEY and SMNVEV (reference sequence). Trimming took 5 bases from V and 8 from J, leaving 21 bases between them. The CDR3 runs 15 residues. CDR3 region: CASSPLFDGTEGYTF. CDR3 sequence (DNA): TGTGCCAGCAGTCCTCTGTTCGACGGGACGGAGGGCTACACCTTC.